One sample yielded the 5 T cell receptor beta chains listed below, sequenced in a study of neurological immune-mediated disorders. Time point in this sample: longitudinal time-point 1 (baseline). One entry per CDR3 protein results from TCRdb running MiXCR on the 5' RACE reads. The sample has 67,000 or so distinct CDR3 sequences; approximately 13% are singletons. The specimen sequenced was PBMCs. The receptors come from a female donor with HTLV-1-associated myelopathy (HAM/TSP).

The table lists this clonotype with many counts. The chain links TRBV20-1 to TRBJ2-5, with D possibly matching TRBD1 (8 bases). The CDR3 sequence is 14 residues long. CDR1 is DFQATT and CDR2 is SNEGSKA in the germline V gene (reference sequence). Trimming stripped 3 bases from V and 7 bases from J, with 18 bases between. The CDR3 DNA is TGCAGTGCTAGTCAGAACAGGGGGAGGGTGACCCAGTACTTC. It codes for CSASQNRGRVTQYF.

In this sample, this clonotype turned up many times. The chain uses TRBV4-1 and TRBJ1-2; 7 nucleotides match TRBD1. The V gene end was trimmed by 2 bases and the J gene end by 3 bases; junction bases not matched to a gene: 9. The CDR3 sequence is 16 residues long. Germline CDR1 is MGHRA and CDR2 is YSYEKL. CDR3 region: CASSQSGTALHYGYTF. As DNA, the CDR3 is TGCGCCAGCAGCCAAAGCGGGACAGCGTTGCACTATGGCTACACCTTC.

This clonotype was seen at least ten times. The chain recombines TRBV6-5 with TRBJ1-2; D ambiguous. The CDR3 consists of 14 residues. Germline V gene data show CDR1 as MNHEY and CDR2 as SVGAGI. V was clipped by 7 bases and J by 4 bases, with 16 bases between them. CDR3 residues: CASTMNNYGYGYTF. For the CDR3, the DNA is TGTGCCAGCACTATGAACAACTACGGCTATGGCTACACCTTC.

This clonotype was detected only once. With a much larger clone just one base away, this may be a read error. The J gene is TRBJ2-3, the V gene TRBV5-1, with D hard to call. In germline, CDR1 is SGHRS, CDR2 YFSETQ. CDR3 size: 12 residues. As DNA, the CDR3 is TGCGCCAGCAGCTTGGGGCGAGATACGAAGTATTTT. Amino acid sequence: CASSLGRDTKYF.

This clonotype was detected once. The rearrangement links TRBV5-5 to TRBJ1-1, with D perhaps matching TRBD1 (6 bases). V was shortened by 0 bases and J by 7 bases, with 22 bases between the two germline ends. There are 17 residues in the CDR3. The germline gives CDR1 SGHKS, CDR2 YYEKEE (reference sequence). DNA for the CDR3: TGTGCCAGCAGCTTGGGCCCTAAGGGGCAGGGGCGAGGTGAAGCTTTCTTT. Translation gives CASSLGPKGQGRGEAFF.